This TCR beta chain was identified in a study of blood T cell repertoires in COVID-19 (dated by TCRdb to 2020 to 2021). Describing the broader study: Samples covering the acute and convalescent phases of COVID-19 were provided by collaborators in the United States, Italy and Spain. Where available, HLA class I and class II types were obtained from metadata supplied by the sample provider rather than from assay-based typing. Deeply sampled blood TCRbeta repertoires from subjects exposed to, actively infected with, or recovered from COVID-19 were included in the dataset. Nearly every sample came with metadata listing a de-identified subject ID, COVID-19 status, age in years and sex. The prospective study material was composed of cDNA or gDNA derived from T cells, B-cell-depleted T cells, or PBMCs. The repertoires were made available in a free public database intended to serve as a resource for research on the immune response to SARS-CoV-2. The samples were drawn from two sources: the first 160 participants of the ongoing ImmuneRACE study, and over 1,000 subjects contributed by 6 global collaborators. What the authors observed across the whole study: How much clinical and demographic metadata was included differed by source and by participant, and the metadata was provided uncurated.

Here V drops 4 bases and J drops 4 bases, and the junction holds 10 bases not matched to any gene. From its cysteine to its phenylalanine, the CDR3 spans 17 amino acids. CDR3 DNA is the only sequence kept; it has 51 bases, read in frame from the first base. The germline V gene (reference sequence) specifies LGHDT as CDR1 and YNNKEL as CDR2. A note on this clone: It lacks a known antigen. No per-base quality is available; no much larger clone lies one base away.

Each collaborating institution followed its own protocols to collect whole blood in K2EDTA tubes. For TCRbeta analysis, collaborators shipped samples in one of three forms: frozen whole blood, isolated PBMCs, or DNA extracted from either of those sample types. TCRbeta CDR3 regions were amplified from genomic DNA by means of the immunoSEQ Assay, a bias-controlled multiplex PCR. Regarding the original processing steps: Nucleated cell counts per sample were estimated from amplification of reference gene primers within the assay. To quantify the absolute abundance of each unique TCRbeta CDR3 rearrangement, sequence reads were collapsed and filtered. Productive Simpson clonality was computed per sample as the square root of Simpson's diversity index over productive rearrangements. TCRdb re-hosts the immuneACCESS table, in-frame sequences only. Its copies lack some clones; in the studies checked, an unresolved V gene accounts for under half of them, and the cause for the rest is not known. D and trimming were read from the DNA, whereas the V and J calls and clone size are those reported in that table. The sample records about 250,000 clones, around 81% of which are singletons. The ten most abundant clones make up 5.5% to 7.5% of the sample.

The sequence derives from a woman in her sixties with active or convalescent COVID-19. This chain joins TRBV3-1 (or the pseudogene TRBV3-2) to TRBJ2-1; the central 10 bases match TRBD2. The sequencing input was peripheral blood. The CDR3 is CASSPHLTSGTYNEQFF. The sequenced DNA: TGTGCCAGCAGCCCCCACCTCACTAGCGGGACATACAATGAGCAGTTCTTC.